This entry lists 24 T cell receptor beta chains sequenced from one sample in a study of T cell repertoires in cytomegalovirus infection. TCRdb recomputed calls from the reads with MiXCR, one row per CDR3 protein. Found here are some 400,000 distinct CDR3 sequences, around 32% of them singletons; the top ten hold roughly an eighth. Sample: PBMCs. These receptors originate from a human donor in good health (CMV status not recorded). Some clones in this sample may be carry-over from other donors' samples.

This clonotype was counted only a few times. This chain links TRBV12-3 or TRBV12-4 with TRBJ1-6, with a weak D call TRBD1 (5 bases). Trimming cost V 6 bases and J 8 bases, with 17 bases left between them. The CDR3 sequence is 15 residues long. CDR3 in amino acids: CASSTSEGADSPLHF. CDR3 coding DNA: TGTGCCAGCAGCACCTCGGAAGGGGCGGATTCACCCCTCCACTTT.

The V call is TRBV7-3, the J call TRBJ1-1, with 7 positions matching TRBD1. V was pared by 4 bases and J by 0 bases, with 8 bases of the junction left unmatched. Germline-derived CDR1 and CDR2 are SGHTA and FQGTGA. The CDR3 is 16 amino acids. CDR3 protein: CASSYTDRDVNTEAFF. In DNA form, the CDR3 reads TGTGCCAGCAGCTACACTGACAGGGACGTGAACACTGAAGCTTTCTTT.

This clonotype was recorded at least ten times. CDR3 coding DNA: TGTGCCAGTGAGGGGAGCCCCGAAGTCCCCGAGCAGTACTTC. Translation: CASEGSPEVPEQYF. V is TRBV6-1 and J is TRBJ2-7; D tentatively reads TRBD1 or TRBD2 (5 bases each). Germline lookup yields CDR1 MNHNS and CDR2 SASEGT. CDR3 size: 14 residues. Trimming pared 9 bases from V and 6 bases from J, leaving 21 bases between.

This clonotype was counted between two and nine times. The chain couples TRBV11-2 to TRBJ2-5; 15 nucleotides agree with TRBD2. The CDR3 totals 16 residues. CDR1 is SGHAT and CDR2 is FQNNGV in the germline V gene. The junction had 7 bases not matched to a gene; V was cut back by 4 bases and J by 7 bases. CDR3 nucleotide sequence: TGTGCCAGCAGCTCGGCTCCGGGACTAGCGGGGGGGACCCAGTACTTC. The encoded protein is CASSSAPGLAGGTQYF.

V gene TRBV28 combines with J gene TRBJ1-2; 9 bases fit TRBD1. CDR1 MDHEN and CDR2 SYDVKM come from the germline V gene. The CDR3 runs 14 residues. V was clipped by 6 bases and J by 7 bases; unmatched bases: 9. The CDR3 reads CASRSTTGGRGYTF. CDR3 coding DNA: TGTGCCAGCAGGTCTACCACAGGGGGCCGTGGCTACACCTTC.

A single count supports this clonotype. This may arise from a read error, as a much more abundant clone is one base away. The conserved phenylalanine or tryptophan normally closing the CDR3 is absent here, so this likely arose from a read error. This chain connects TRBV7-2 to TRBJ1-2; 7 nucleotides line up with TRBD1. CDR3 length equals 12 residues. The germline gives CDR1 SGHTA, CDR2 FQGNSA. CDR3 nucleotides: TGTGCCAGCACCTTACAGGGGTATGGCTACACCTTA. It specifies CASTLQGYGYTL.

At least ten counts were recorded for this clonotype. The rearrangement links TRBV5-5 to TRBJ1-5; 7 bases align to TRBD1. V gave up 4 bases and J gave up 9 bases; unmatched junction bases: 7. In germline, CDR1 is SGHKS, CDR2 YYEKEE (reference sequence). The CDR3 consists of 13 residues. The CDR3 DNA follows: TGTGCCAGCAGCATGGACAGGAGGGGGCCCCAGCATTTT. Translated, it gives CASSMDRRGPQHF.

This clonotype was detected many times. The chain's CDR3 is CASSLARLTEAFF. For the CDR3, the DNA is TGTGCCAGCAGCTTAGCCAGGCTCACTGAAGCTTTCTTT. This chain joins TRBV7-9 and TRBJ1-1; no firm D call. V was shortened by 0 bases and J by 4 bases, with 6 bases between the two germline ends. Germline CDR1 and CDR2: SEHNR and FQNEAQ (reference sequence). The CDR3 has 13 residues.

The sample holds a few counts of this clonotype. The chain combines TRBV11-2 with TRBJ2-1; 12 bases map to TRBD2. With 5 bases clipped from V and 5 bases from J, the junction kept 10 bases outside the gene matches. CDR3 length: 17 residues. Germline V gene sequence: CDR1 SGHAT, CDR2 FQNNGV. The CDR3 sequence is CASSPGPGLAGNNEQFF. The DNA for the CDR3 is TGTGCCAGCAGCCCGGGCCCCGGACTAGCGGGGAACAATGAGCAGTTCTTC.

The V and J genes are TRBV3-1 and TRBJ1-2; D not resolved. V dropped 1 base and J dropped 6 bases, with 6 bases sitting between them. The V gene's germline CDR1 is LGHDT and CDR2 YNNKEL (reference sequence). The length of the CDR3 is 12 residues. The CDR3 DNA reads TGTGCCAGCAGCCAAGGGATAAATGGCTACACCTTC. Amino acids: CASSQGINGYTF.

This clonotype was observed a handful of times. The chain carries TRBV14 and TRBJ1-1; 8 bases agree with TRBD1. Trimming cost V 4 bases and J 1 base; bases outside gene matches: 2. Germline assignment: CDR1 SGHDN and CDR2 FVKESK. The CDR3 consists of 14 residues. This CDR3 reads CASSRQGKNTEAFF. Here the CDR3 DNA reads TGTGCCAGCAGCCGACAGGGGAAGAACACTGAAGCTTTCTTT.

The chain joins TRBV28 to TRBJ1-5; the D is unclear. CDR3 size: 15 residues. V gave up 2 bases and J gave up 7 bases, with 15 bases separating them. Per the germline V gene, CDR1 is MDHEN and CDR2 is SYDVKM. CDR3 region: CASSLLWGSGQPQHF. CDR3 in DNA: TGTGCCAGCAGTTTACTCTGGGGATCCGGCCAGCCCCAGCATTTT.

CDR3 sequence (DNA): TGTGCCAGCAGCCCATTGGGGCGGGGGGGCACAGATACGCAGTATTTT. This sequence encodes CASSPLGRGGTDTQYF. This chain joins TRBV7-9 and TRBJ2-3, with 8 positions matching TRBD2. Germline V gene sequence: CDR1 SEHNR, CDR2 FQNEAQ (reference sequence). This CDR3 is 16 amino acids long. J was trimmed by 1 base and V by 5 bases; bases with no gene match: 8.

This clonotype was seen many times. The CDR3 DNA sequence: TGTGCCAGCAGCTTAAGGGGGAATGGGGCCAACGTCCTGACTTTC. Translating it yields CASSLRGNGANVLTF. The chain couples TRBV11-2 to TRBJ2-6; perhaps TRBD1 as D (6 bases). V lost 2 bases and J lost 3, with 8 bases in between. This CDR3 is built from 15 residues. Germline values: CDR1 SGHAT, CDR2 FQNNGV.

At least ten counts were recorded for this clonotype. The chain uses TRBV4-1 and TRBJ2-7, with 9 bases fitting TRBD1. Trimming cost V 1 base and J 6 bases; bases outside gene matches: 4. Germline-derived CDR1 and CDR2 are MGHRA and YSYEKL. There are 14 residues in the CDR3. CDR3 bases: TGCGCCAGCAGCCAAGGGGACAGGGTGGGCGAGCAGTACTTC. Protein: CASSQGDRVGEQYF.

V gene TRBV4-3 combines with J gene TRBJ2-1; 11 bases align to TRBD1. The CDR3 covers 17 residues. V lost 0 bases and J lost 6; bases outside the gene matches: 7. Germline lookup yields CDR1 LGHNA and CDR2 YSLEER. The CDR3 is CASSQDGPGQGVNEQFF. The CDR3 nucleotides read TGCGCCAGCAGCCAAGATGGCCCGGGACAGGGGGTCAATGAGCAGTTCTTC.

This chain connects TRBV20-1 to TRBJ1-5; unclear D gene. The V gene lost 1 base and the J gene lost 5 bases, with 6 bases spanning the gap. This CDR3 contains 12 residues. CDR1 and CDR2 (germline): DFQATT, SNEGSKA (reference sequence). In nucleotides, the CDR3 is TGCAGTGCTAGAGTCTCCGATCAGCCCCAGCATTTT. It codes for CSARVSDQPQHF.

The V gene is TRBV6-5, the J gene TRBJ1-6; TRBD1 agrees at 9 bases. The trim removed 0 bases at V and 8 bases at J, leaving 8 bases unmatched. CDR3 length: 17 amino acids. Germline CDR1 reads MNHEY; CDR2 reads SVGAGI. The CDR3 DNA follows: TGTGCCAGCAGTTACTCGGGGCCGGGACAGGGTTATTCACCCCTCCACTTT. Translating it yields CASSYSGPGQGYSPLHF.

This clonotype was detected a few times. The rearrangement uses TRBV12-3 or TRBV12-4 and TRBJ2-7; D is unclear. V lost 6 bases, J lost 2 bases, and 11 bases lay in between. This CDR3 contains 13 residues. CDR3: CASRGEGAYEQYF. In DNA form, the CDR3 reads TGTGCCAGCAGAGGTGAAGGCGCCTACGAGCAGTACTTC.

This clonotype was observed many times. The V and J genes are TRBV19 and TRBJ2-5, with D perhaps matching TRBD2 (5 bases). The V and J ends lost 5 bases and 1 base respectively, with 11 bases between them. The V gene's germline CDR1 is LNHDA and CDR2 SQIVND (reference sequence). The CDR3 has 14 amino acids. CDR3 bases: TGTGCCAGTAGTGAGAGACTAAGCCAAGAGACCCAGTACTTC. Translation gives CASSERLSQETQYF.

Turning to this clonotype: This may be a read error, as it is one base from a much larger clone. The chain employs TRBV6-5 and TRBJ2-7; D tentatively fits TRBD1 or TRBD2 (5 bases each). CDR3 size: 13 residues. CDR1 and CDR2 (germline): MNHEY, SVGAGI. The CDR3 spells CSSRTGLLSEQYF. CDR3 bases: TGTTCCAGCAGAACGGGGCTACTGAGCGAGCAGTACTTC.

The gene calls are TRBV12-3 or TRBV12-4 and TRBJ1-2, with D perhaps TRBD1 (5 bases). This CDR3 is 14 amino acids long. Between the trimmed V and J ends, which lost 0 bases and 4 bases, there was a span of 9 bases. DNA for the CDR3: TGTGCCAGCAGTTTAGCAGGGGCACCCTATGGCTACACCTTC. It encodes CASSLAGAPYGYTF.

This clonotype was detected a few times. This chain uses TRBV19 with TRBJ2-5; TRBD2 is a possible D gene (6 bases). The germline V gene encodes CDR1 LNHDA and CDR2 SQIVND (reference sequence). The CDR3 extends over 16 amino acids. Trimming cost V 0 bases and J 2 bases, with 13 bases left between them. In nucleotides, the CDR3 is TGTGCCAGTAGTATAGAGGCGCGGGGCACTCAAGAGACCCAGTACTTC. This translates into CASSIEARGTQETQYF. The variable domain in full, with the rest retrieved from reference TRBV19 and TRBJ2-5, is DGGITQSPKYLFRKEGQNVTLSCEQNLNHDAMYWYRQDPGQGLRLIYYSQIVNDFQKGDIAEGYSVSREKKESFPLTVTSAQKNPTAFYLCASSIEARGTQETQYFGPGTRLLVL.

CDR3 protein: CSVSPTARPGELFF. The CDR3 coding sequence is TGCAGCGTTTCACCTACCGCGCGTCCCGGGGAGCTGTTTTTT. This chain links TRBV29-1 with TRBJ2-2; D gene unclear. The germline V gene encodes CDR1 SQVTM and CDR2 ANQGSEA. Trimming took off 5 bases at V and 6 bases at J, with 16 bases between the two ends. The CDR3 extends over 14 amino acids.